This entry describes one T cell receptor beta chain. The sample belongs to a study of blood T cell repertoires in COVID-19. Across the study: COVID-19 samples collected from the United States, Italy and Spain covered acute and convalescent phases. Sources were T cells, B-cell-depleted T cells, or PBMCs; the material itself was cDNA or gDNA.

Assay used: immunoSEQ multiplex PCR; TCRdb lists only in-frame clones, some missing. Of about 63,000 clones listed, around 84% are singletons. The CDR3 is 16 amino acids. CDR1 and CDR2 from the germline V gene are SNHLY and FYNNEI. Trimming shortened V by 2 bases and J by 3 bases, and 16 bases separated the two germline ends. V gene TRBV2 combines with J gene TRBJ2-5; D not resolved. This clonotype was obtained from a human donor in a cohort sampled during active COVID-19. The sample comprised peripheral blood. CDR3 DNA sequence: TGTGCCAGCAGTGAAAGAGGTAGAAGTCTCGAAGAGACCCAGTACTTC. Translating it yields CASSERGRSLEETQYF. The entire variable domain, with the rest obtained from reference TRBV2 and TRBJ2-5, is as follows: EPEVTQTPSHQVTQMGQEVILRCVPISNHLYFYWYRQILGQKVEFLVSFYNNEISEKSEIFDDQFSVERPDGSNFTLKIRSTKLEDSAMYFCASSERGRSLEETQYFGPGTRLLVL.